Here is one T cell receptor (beta chain) with its context. The sample originates from a study of blood T cell repertoires in COVID-19. Study context: There were acute and convalescent COVID-19 samples, and they came from the United States, Italy and Spain. T cells, B-cell-depleted T cells, or PBMCs provided the cDNA or gDNA that served as material.

Between the trimmed V and J ends, which lost 4 bases and 5 bases, there was a span of 17 bases. Germline V gene data show CDR1 as SGHDT and CDR2 as YYEEEE. This CDR3 comprises 15 residues. Under the authors' procedure: Estimates of nucleated cell counts were drawn from the amplification of reference gene primers. Method: immunoSEQ multiplex PCR; TCRdb's copy keeps in-frame clones and lacks some. V and J calls and clone size come straight from that table; D and trimming were deduced from the DNA. The top ten clones hold about a sixth of a sample with 65,000 to 75,000 clones, about 81% of them seen once.

V usage is TRBV5-6 and J usage is TRBJ2-3; perhaps TRBD2 as D (7 bases). The sample was peripheral blood. The sequence derives from a man at least 80 years old with acute or convalescent COVID-19. CDR3 protein: CASSTYGGGRDTQYF. The CDR3 DNA reads as TGTGCCAGCAGCACCTACGGCGGGGGCAGAGATACGCAGTATTTT.